The 8 T cell receptor beta chains in this list originate from one sample, sequenced in a study of cytomegalovirus exposure and HLA in healthy donors (dated by TCRdb to about 2017). Library creation used the immunoSEQ multiplex PCR assay. The multiplex PCR relied on a mix of 60 forward primers for TCR Vbeta segments and 13 reverse primers for TCR Jbeta segments. The table comes from immuneACCESS by way of TCRdb, which keeps in-frame sequences with V and J called. Part of the clones is missing from these tables; in studies checked, under half for an unresolved V gene and the rest for unknown reasons. The sample has roughly 200,000 clones on record, about 9% of them singletons. Clones ranked in the top ten supply 1% to 1.5% of the sample. Specimen: PBMCs. The receptors shown here come from a woman aged 25 to 39 in good health and CMV-seropositive.

This clone came up a few times. The chain couples TRBV10-3 to TRBJ2-1; TRBD2 aligns across 10 bases. Germline V gene data show CDR1 as ENHRY and CDR2 as SYGVKD. This CDR3 contains 16 residues. J was trimmed by 7 bases and V by 4 bases; bases with no gene match: 10. CDR3 protein: CAISGSSGRAGNEQFF. The CDR3 DNA reads TGTGCCATCAGTGGGTCGAGCGGGAGGGCTGGGAATGAGCAGTTCTTC.

The chain is built from TRBV7-2 and TRBJ2-7, with a tentative D call TRBD2 (6 bases). CDR1 SGHTA and CDR2 FQGNSA come from the germline V gene. The CDR3 covers 17 residues. Trimming removed 2 bases from V and 2 bases from J, with 19 bases in between. The CDR3 loop is CASSLSKWGGAAYEQYF. The CDR3 DNA is TGTGCCAGCAGCTTAAGTAAGTGGGGAGGAGCGGCCTACGAGCAGTACTTC. Using reference TRBV7-2 and TRBJ2-7 for the parts outside the CDR3, the full variable domain is GAGVSQSPSNKVTEKGKDVELRCDPISGHTALYWYRQSLGQGLEFLIYFQGNSAPDKSGLPSDRFSAERTGGSVSTLTIQRTQQEDSAVYLCASSLSKWGGAAYEQYFGPGTRLTVT.

The rearrangement joins TRBV13 to TRBJ1-4; D is possibly TRBD1 (5 bases). Germline CDR1 and CDR2: PRHDT and FYEKMQ (reference sequence). Trimming removed 2 bases from V and 9 bases from J, with 13 bases in between. The CDR3 extends over 14 amino acids. The CDR3 bases are TGTGCCAGCAGCTTACCGGGGGTGGGAAAAAAACTGTTTTTT. Translating gives CASSLPGVGKKLFF.

There are a few counts of this clone. At one boundary the junction diverges from the germline segment, which might be a read error. This chain joins TRBV7-9 and TRBJ1-1; D possibly corresponds to TRBD1 (5 bases). The CDR3 loop spans 14 amino acids. Germline CDR1 and CDR2: SEHNR and FQNEAQ (reference sequence). CDR3 nucleotides: TGTGCCAGCAGCCCTTCCAGGGCGAACCCTGAAGCTTTCTTT. Translating gives CASSPSRANPEAFF.

This clone occurred a few times. This chain connects TRBV6-6 to TRBJ2-3, with D maybe TRBD1 (6 bases). Trimming removed 2 bases from V and 5 bases from J, with 11 bases in between. This CDR3 is built from 14 residues. From germline, CDR1 is MNHNY and CDR2 SVGAGI (reference sequence). The CDR3 nucleotides read TGTGCCAGCAGTTACGGCAGGGGTGGAGATACGCAGTATTTT. It specifies CASSYGRGGDTQYF.

On this clone: This CDR3 is also generated by other DNA sequences in the sample. This chain uses TRBV5-1 with TRBJ1-4; unclear D gene. The CDR3 has 13 amino acids. With 4 bases removed from V and 8 bases from J, the gap between germline ends came to 12 bases. Germline V CDR1 and CDR2: SGHRS, YFSETQ. CDR3 in DNA: TGCGCCAGCAGCGTGGCCGAGGAGGAAAAACTGTTTTTT. This translates into CASSVAEEEKLFF.

The chain joins TRBV2 to TRBJ2-3, with D perhaps matching TRBD2 (6 bases). Germline V gene lookup returns CDR1 SNHLY and CDR2 FYNNEI. The CDR3 runs 12 residues. Trimming took 2 bases from V and 7 from J, leaving 7 bases between them. DNA for the CDR3: TGTGCCAGCAGTGAACGGGGGAATACGCAGTATTTT. It translates to CASSERGNTQYF.

V is TRBV5-6 and J is TRBJ2-1, with TRBD2 matching 10 bases. This CDR3 is 16 amino acids long. In germline, CDR1 is SGHDT, CDR2 YYEEEE. The junction had 5 bases not matched to a gene; V was cut back by 0 bases and J by 5 bases. The CDR3, as DNA: TGTGCCAGCAGCTTGGTCGGTCTAGCGGGGGACAATGAGCAGTTCTTC. The encoded protein is CASSLVGLAGDNEQFF.